This T cell receptor (beta chain) was sequenced for a study of blood T cell repertoires in COVID-19. In the study overall: From the United States, Italy and Spain came samples of acute and convalescent COVID-19.

The method was immunoSEQ multiplex PCR; TCRdb's version includes in-frame clones alone and lacks a portion of them. Altogether around 130,000 clones are present, over 80% being singletons, with the ten largest covering about a sixth. Participants reported their clinical history, and cohort assignment relied on those reports. All recovered Cohort 3 donors got two negative PCRs, got clearance, or saw symptom resolution. This clone was seen a single time. Losses at the gene ends were 5 bases for V and 4 bases for J; bases not matched to a gene: 7. Germline V lookup: CDR1 SGHAT, CDR2 FQNNGV. The CDR3 is made up of 14 amino acids.

The chain combines TRBV11-2 with TRBJ1-1; 7 nucleotides line up with TRBD1. The TCR was taken from a man aged 25-40 years who had recovered from COVID-19. The sample comprised PBMCs or T cells enriched from blood (not recorded which). In DNA form, the CDR3 reads TGTGCCAGCAGCCGAGACAGGGTCAGCACTGAAGCTTTCTTT. It specifies CASSRDRVSTEAFF.